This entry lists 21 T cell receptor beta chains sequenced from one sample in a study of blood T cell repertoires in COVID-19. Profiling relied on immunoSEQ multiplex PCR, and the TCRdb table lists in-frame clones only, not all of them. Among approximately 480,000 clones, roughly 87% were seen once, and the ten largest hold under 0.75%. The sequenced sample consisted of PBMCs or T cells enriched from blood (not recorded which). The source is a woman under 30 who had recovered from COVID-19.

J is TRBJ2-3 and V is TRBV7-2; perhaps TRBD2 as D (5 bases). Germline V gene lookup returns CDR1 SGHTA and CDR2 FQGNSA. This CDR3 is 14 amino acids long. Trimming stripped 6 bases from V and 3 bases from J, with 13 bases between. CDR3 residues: CASRLPGMTDTQYF. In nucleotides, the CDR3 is TGTGCCAGCAGACTCCCCGGGATGACAGATACGCAGTATTTT.

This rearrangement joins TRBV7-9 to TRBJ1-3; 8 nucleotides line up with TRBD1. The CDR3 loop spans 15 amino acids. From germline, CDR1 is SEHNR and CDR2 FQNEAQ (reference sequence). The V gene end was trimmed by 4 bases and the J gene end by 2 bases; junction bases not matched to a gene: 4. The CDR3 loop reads CASSSQGAAGNTIYF. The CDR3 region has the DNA TGTGCCAGCAGCTCCCAGGGGGCGGCTGGAAACACCATATATTTT.

CDR3 protein: CASSLPRTGGGYTF. CDR3 DNA sequence: TGTGCCAGCAGCCTCCCCCGGACAGGGGGTGGCTACACCTTC. V is TRBV6-5 and J is TRBJ1-2, with 10 bases fitting TRBD1. The germline gives CDR1 MNHEY, CDR2 SVGAGI. This CDR3 is 14 amino acids long. The junction had 8 bases not matched to a gene; V was cut back by 6 bases and J by 7 bases.

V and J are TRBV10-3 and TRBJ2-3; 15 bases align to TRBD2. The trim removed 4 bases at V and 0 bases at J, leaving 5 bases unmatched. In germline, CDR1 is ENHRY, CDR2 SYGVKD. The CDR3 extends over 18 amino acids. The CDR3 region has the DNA TGTGCCATCAGTGGAGGACTAGCGGGGGGGCATAGCACAGATACGCAGTATTTT. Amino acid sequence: CAISGGLAGGHSTDTQYF.

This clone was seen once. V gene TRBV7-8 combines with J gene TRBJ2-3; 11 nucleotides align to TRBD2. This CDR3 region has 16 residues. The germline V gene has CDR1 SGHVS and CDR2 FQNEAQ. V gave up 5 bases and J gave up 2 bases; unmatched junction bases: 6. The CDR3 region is CASSTNSGGATDTQYF. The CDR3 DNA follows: TGTGCCAGCAGCACCAATAGCGGGGGGGCCACAGATACGCAGTATTTT.

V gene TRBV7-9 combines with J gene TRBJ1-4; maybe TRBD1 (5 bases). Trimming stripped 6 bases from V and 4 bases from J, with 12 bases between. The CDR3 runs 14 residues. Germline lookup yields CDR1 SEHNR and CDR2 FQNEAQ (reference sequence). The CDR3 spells CASSPRGLNEKLFF. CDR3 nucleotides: TGTGCCAGCAGTCCGCGGGGCCTTAATGAAAAACTGTTTTTT. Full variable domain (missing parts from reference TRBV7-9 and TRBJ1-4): DTGVSQNPRHKITKRGQNVTFRCDPISEHNRLYWYRQTLGQGPEFLTYFQNEAQLEKSRLLSDRFSAERPKGSFSTLEIQRTEQGDSAMYLCASSPRGLNEKLFFGSGTQLSVL.

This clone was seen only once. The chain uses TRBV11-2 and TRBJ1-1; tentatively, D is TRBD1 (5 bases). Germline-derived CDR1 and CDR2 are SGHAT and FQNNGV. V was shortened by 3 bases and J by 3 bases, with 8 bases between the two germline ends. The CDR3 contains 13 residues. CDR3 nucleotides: TGTGCCAGCAGCTTGCGGGGCCACACTGAAGCTTTCTTT. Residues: CASSLRGHTEAFF. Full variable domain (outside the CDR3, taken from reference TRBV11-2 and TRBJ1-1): EAGVAQSPRYKIIEKRQSVAFWCNPISGHATLYWYQQILGQGPKLLIQFQNNGVVDDSQLPKDRFSAERLKGVDSTLKIQPAKLEDSAVYLCASSLRGHTEAFFGQGTRLTVV.

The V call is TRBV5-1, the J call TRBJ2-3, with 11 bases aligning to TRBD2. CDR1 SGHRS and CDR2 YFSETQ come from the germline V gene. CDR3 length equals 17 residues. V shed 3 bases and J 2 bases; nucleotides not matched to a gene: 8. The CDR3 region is CASSSLLAGDITDTQYF. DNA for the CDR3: TGCGCCAGCAGCTCACTACTAGCGGGAGATATCACAGATACGCAGTATTTT.

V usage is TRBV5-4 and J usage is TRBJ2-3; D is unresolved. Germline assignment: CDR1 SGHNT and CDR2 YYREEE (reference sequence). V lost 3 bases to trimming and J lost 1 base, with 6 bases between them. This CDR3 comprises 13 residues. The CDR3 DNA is TGTGCCAGCAGCTACCCGGGCACAGATACGCAGTATTTT. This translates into CASSYPGTDTQYF.

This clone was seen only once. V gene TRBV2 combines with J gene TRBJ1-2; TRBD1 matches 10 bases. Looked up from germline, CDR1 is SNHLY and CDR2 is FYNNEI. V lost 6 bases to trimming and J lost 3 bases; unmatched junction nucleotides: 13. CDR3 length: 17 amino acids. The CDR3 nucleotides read TGTGCCAGCAGACTTCAGCACTCGACAGGGGGCCACTATGGCTACACCTTC. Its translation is CASRLQHSTGGHYGYTF.

The CDR3 here is CASSFGTQGNTIYF. In DNA form, the CDR3 reads TGTGCCAGCAGCTTCGGGACACAGGGAAACACCATATATTTT. The gene calls are TRBV5-8 and TRBJ1-3; D may be TRBD1 (6 bases). The V gene's germline CDR1 is SGHTS and CDR2 YDEGEE. The V end was cut by 2 bases, the J end by 4 bases, with 10 bases between. This CDR3 has 14 amino acids.

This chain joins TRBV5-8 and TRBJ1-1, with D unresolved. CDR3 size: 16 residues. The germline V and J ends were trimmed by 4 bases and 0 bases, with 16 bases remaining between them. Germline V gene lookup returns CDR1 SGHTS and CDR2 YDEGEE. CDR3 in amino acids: CASSLGRVGVNTEAFF. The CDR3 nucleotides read TGTGCCAGCAGCCTCGGGAGGGTGGGTGTGAACACTGAAGCTTTCTTT.

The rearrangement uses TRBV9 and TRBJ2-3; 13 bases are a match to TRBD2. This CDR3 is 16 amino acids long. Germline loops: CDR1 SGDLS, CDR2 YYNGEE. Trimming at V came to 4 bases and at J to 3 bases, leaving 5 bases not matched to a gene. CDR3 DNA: TGTGCCAGCAGCTATACTAGCGGGGGGGCGACAGATACGCAGTATTTT. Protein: CASSYTSGGATDTQYF.

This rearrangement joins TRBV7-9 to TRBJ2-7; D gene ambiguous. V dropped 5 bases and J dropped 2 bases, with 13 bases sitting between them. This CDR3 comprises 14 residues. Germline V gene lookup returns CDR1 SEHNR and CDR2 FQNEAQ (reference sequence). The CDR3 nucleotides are TGTGCCAGCAGCCCCGTCGTCCGAGCCTACGAGCAGTACTTC. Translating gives CASSPVVRAYEQYF. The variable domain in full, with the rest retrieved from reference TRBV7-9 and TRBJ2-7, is DTGVSQNPRHKITKRGQNVTFRCDPISEHNRLYWYRQTLGQGPEFLTYFQNEAQLEKSRLLSDRFSAERPKGSFSTLEIQRTEQGDSAMYLCASSPVVRAYEQYFGPGTRLTVT.

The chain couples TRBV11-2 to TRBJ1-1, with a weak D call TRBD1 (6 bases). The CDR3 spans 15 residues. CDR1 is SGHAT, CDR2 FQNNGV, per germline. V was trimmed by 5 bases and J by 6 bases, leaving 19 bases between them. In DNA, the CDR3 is TGTGCCAGCAGCCGGAGTTCGAGGGGGTGGGCTGAAGCTTTCTTT. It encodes CASSRSSRGWAEAFF.

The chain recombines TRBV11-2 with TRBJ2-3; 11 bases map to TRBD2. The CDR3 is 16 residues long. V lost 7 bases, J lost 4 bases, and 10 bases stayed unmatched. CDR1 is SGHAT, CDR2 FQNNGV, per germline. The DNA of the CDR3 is TGTGCCAGCACCATGGGTCCTAGCGGGGGGCCAGATACGCAGTATTTT. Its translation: CASTMGPSGGPDTQYF.

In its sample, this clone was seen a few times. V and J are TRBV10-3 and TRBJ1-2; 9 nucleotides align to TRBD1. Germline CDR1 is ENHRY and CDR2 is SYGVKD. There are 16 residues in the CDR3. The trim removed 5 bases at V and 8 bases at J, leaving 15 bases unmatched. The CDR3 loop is CAISLAAGDRESGYTF. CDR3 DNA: TGTGCCATCAGTCTCGCGGCCGGGGACAGGGAGAGCGGCTACACCTTC.

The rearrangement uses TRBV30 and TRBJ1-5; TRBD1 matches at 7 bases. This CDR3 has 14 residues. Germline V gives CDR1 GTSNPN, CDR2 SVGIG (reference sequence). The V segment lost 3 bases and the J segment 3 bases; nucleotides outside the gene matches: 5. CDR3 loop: CAWSGTAINQPQHF. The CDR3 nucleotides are TGTGCCTGGAGCGGGACAGCGATCAATCAGCCCCAGCATTTT.

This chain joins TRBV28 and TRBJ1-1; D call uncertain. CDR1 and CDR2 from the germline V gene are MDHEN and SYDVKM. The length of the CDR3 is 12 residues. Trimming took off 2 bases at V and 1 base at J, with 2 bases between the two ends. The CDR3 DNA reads TGTGCCAGCAGTTTACAGAACACTGAAGCTTTCTTT. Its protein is CASSLQNTEAFF. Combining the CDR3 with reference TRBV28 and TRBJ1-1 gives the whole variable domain DVKVTQSSRYLVKRTGEKVFLECVQDMDHENMFWYRQDPGLGLRLIYFSYDVKMKEKGDIPEGYSVSREKKERFSLILESASTNQTSMYLCASSLQNTEAFFGQGTRLTVV.

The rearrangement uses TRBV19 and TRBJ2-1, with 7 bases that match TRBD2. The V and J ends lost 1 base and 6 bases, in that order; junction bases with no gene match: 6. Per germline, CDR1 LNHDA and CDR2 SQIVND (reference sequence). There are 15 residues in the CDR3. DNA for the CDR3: TGTGCCAGTAGTATAGCCGGGGGAGGGAGCAATGAGCAGTTCTTC. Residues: CASSIAGGGSNEQFF.

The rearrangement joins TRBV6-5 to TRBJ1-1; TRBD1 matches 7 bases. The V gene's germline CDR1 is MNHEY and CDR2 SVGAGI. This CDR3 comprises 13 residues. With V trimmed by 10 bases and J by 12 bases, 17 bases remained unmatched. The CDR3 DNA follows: TGTGCCACCGGACCACAGACAGGGTTCATAACTTTCTTT. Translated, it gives CATGPQTGFITFF.